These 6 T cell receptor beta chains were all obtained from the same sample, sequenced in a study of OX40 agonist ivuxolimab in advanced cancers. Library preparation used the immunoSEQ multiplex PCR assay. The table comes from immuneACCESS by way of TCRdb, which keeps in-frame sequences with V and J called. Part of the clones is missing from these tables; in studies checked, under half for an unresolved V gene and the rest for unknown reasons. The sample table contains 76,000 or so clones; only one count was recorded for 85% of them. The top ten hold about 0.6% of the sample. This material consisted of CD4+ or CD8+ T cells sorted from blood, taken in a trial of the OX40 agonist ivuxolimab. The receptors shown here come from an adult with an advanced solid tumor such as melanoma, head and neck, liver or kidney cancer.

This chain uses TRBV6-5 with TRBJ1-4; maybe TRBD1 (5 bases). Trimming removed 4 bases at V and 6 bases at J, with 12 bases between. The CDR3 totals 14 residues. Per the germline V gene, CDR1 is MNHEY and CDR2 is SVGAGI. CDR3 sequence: CASSSTGFYEKLFF. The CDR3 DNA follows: TGTGCCAGCAGTTCAACAGGTTTCTATGAAAAACTGTTTTTT.

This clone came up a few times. This CDR3 reads CASSAFLTGDTDTQYF. Written as DNA, the CDR3 is TGTGCCAGCAGCGCCTTCCTCACAGGGGACACAGATACGCAGTATTTT. The chain employs TRBV5-8 and TRBJ2-3; 7 bases fit TRBD1. The CDR3 totals 16 residues. V shed 4 bases and J 2 bases; nucleotides not matched to a gene: 10. In germline, CDR1 is SGHTS, CDR2 YDEGEE.

The CDR3 spells CASSFSYSNQPQHF. As DNA, the CDR3 is TGTGCCAGCAGTTTTTCCTATAGCAATCAGCCCCAGCATTTT. V usage is TRBV2 and J usage is TRBJ1-5; D gene uncertain. V shed 5 bases and J shed 0 bases, with 8 bases lying between them. Germline V gene data show CDR1 as SNHLY and CDR2 as FYNNEI. The CDR3 is 14 amino acids.

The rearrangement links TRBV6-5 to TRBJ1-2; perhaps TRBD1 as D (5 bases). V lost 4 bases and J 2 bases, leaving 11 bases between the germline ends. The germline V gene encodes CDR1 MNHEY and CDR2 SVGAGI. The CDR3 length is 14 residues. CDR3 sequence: CASSSGTVNYGYTF. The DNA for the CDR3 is TGTGCCAGCAGTTCCGGGACGGTAAACTATGGCTACACCTTC.

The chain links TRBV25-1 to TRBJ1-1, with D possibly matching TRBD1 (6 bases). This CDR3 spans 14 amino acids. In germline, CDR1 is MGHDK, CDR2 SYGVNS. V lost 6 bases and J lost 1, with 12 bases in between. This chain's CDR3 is CASSGGRPNTEAFF. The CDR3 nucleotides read TGTGCCAGCAGCGGGGGGCGGCCGAACACTGAAGCTTTCTTT.

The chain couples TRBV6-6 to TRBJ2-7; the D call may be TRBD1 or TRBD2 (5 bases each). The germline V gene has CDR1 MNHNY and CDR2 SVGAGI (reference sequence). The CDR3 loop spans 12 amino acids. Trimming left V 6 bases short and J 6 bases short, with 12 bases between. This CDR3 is CASRRGAFEQYF. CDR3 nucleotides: TGTGCCAGCAGGCGAGGGGCTTTCGAGCAGTACTTC.